The 28 T cell receptor beta chains presented below share a single source sample, sequenced in a study of blood T cell repertoires in COVID-19. Data came from immunoSEQ multiplex PCR; TCRdb stores just in-frame clones and leaves some out. The repertoire holds 55,000 to 75,000 clones, more than 75% seen once, with nearly 7.5% in the top ten. Sequenced material: peripheral blood. Source of these receptors: a human donor with active COVID-19. The donor label of this sample is uncertain.

The rearrangement links TRBV2 to TRBJ1-2; a possible D gene is TRBD1 (6 bases). V dropped 6 bases and J dropped 8 bases, with 16 bases sitting between them. CDR3 length equals 13 residues. The germline V gene encodes CDR1 SNHLY and CDR2 FYNNEI. The CDR3 region is CASSDDRPGGYTF. Here the CDR3 DNA reads TGTGCCAGCAGCGACGACAGGCCAGGGGGCTACACCTTC.

The V and J genes are TRBV30 and TRBJ2-7; TRBD1 aligns across 10 bases. Germline V gives CDR1 GTSNPN, CDR2 SVGIG (reference sequence). The CDR3 contains 12 residues. V lost 5 bases, J lost 2 bases, and 0 bases stayed unmatched. In nucleotides, the CDR3 is TGTGCCTGGGGGACAGGGGCCTACGAGCAGTACTTC. As protein: CAWGTGAYEQYF.

This clone was counted between two and nine times. The genes are TRBV6-5 and TRBJ1-2; the match to TRBD1 covers 7 bases. Germline V gives CDR1 MNHEY, CDR2 SVGAGI. The trim removed 5 bases at V and 3 bases at J, leaving 3 bases unmatched. This CDR3 comprises 13 residues. CDR3 DNA sequence: TGTGCCAGCAGTCCAACAGGGGACTATGGCTACACCTTC. It specifies CASSPTGDYGYTF.

The genes are TRBV12-3 or TRBV12-4 and TRBJ1-1; D is unresolved. V lost 3 bases, J lost 5 bases, and 10 bases lay in between. This CDR3 contains 13 residues. Here the CDR3 reads CASSFNGVTEAFF. DNA for the CDR3: TGTGCCAGCAGTTTCAACGGGGTGACTGAAGCTTTCTTT.

As concerns this clone: Germline and junction disagree at one end, which may indicate a read error. J is TRBJ1-6 and V is TRBV7-7; 7 bases match TRBD1. The length of the CDR3 is 16 residues. Germline assignment: CDR1 SSHAT and CDR2 FNYEAQ (reference sequence). The CDR3 DNA sequence: TGTGCTAGCAGCAAAGGGGGCTCGGGGGATAATTCACCCCTCCACTTT. Translation gives CASSKGGSGDNSPLHF.

The V gene is TRBV27, the J gene TRBJ2-7; 13 bases are shared with TRBD2. The CDR3 sequence is 14 residues long. Germline CDR1 and CDR2: MNHEY and SMNVEV (reference sequence). V trimming: 5 bases; J trimming: 4 bases; junction bases outside the gene matches: 2. The CDR3 DNA sequence: TGTGCCAGCAGTCAACTAGCGGGAGGGTACGAGCAGTACTTC. The encoded protein is CASSQLAGGYEQYF.

The chain combines TRBV19 with TRBJ2-7, with D hard to call. Germline V lookup: CDR1 LNHDA, CDR2 SQIVND (reference sequence). The CDR3 is 11 residues long. With 7 bases removed from V and 3 bases from J, the gap between germline ends came to 7 bases. The CDR3 nucleotides are TGTGCCAGTACCATCCACTACGAGCAGTACTTC. The encoded protein is CASTIHYEQYF.

The gene calls are TRBV6-5 and TRBJ2-2; 9 nucleotides agree with TRBD1. V gave up 5 bases and J gave up 6 bases; unmatched junction bases: 7. The germline V gene has CDR1 MNHEY and CDR2 SVGAGI. The CDR3 contains 15 residues. The CDR3, as DNA: TGTGCCAGCAGTCAGGACAGGGGTTTGGCCGGGGAGCTGTTTTTT. Protein product: CASSQDRGLAGELFF.

V and J are TRBV5-1 and TRBJ2-7; possibly TRBD1 for D (6 bases). Germline-derived CDR1 and CDR2 are SGHRS and YFSETQ. Deletions cut 4 bases from V and 2 bases from J, with 16 bases between. This CDR3 has 15 residues. The CDR3 DNA reads TGCGCCAGCAGCAGATTGACAGGCCCTACCTACGAGCAGTACTTC. Its protein is CASSRLTGPTYEQYF.

The CDR3 reads CASSYSGQGASEQFF. In DNA, the CDR3 is TGTGCCAGCAGTTACTCCGGACAGGGGGCTAGTGAGCAGTTCTTC. The chain links TRBV6-5 to TRBJ2-1; 11 bases are shared with TRBD1. This CDR3 is 15 amino acids long. V shed 0 bases and J 9 bases; nucleotides not matched to a gene: 4. Per the germline V gene, CDR1 is MNHEY and CDR2 is SVGAGI.

V and J are TRBV3-1 (or the pseudogene TRBV3-2) and TRBJ2-7, with a possible D match to TRBD2 (5 bases). Germline loops: CDR1 LGHDT, CDR2 YNNKEL (reference sequence). Trimming shortened V by 3 bases and J by 7 bases, and 10 bases separated the two germline ends. CDR3 length: 12 amino acids. The DNA of the CDR3 is TGTGCCAGCAGCCATCTCTCGGGGGAGCAGTACTTC. It yields the protein CASSHLSGEQYF.

The rearrangement joins TRBV15 to TRBJ2-1; D possibly corresponds to TRBD2 (6 bases). Trimming shortened V by 4 bases and J by 4 bases, and 20 bases separated the two germline ends. Germline V gives CDR1 LNHNV, CDR2 YYDKDF (reference sequence). The CDR3 has 17 residues. In nucleotides, the CDR3 is TGTGCCACCAGCAAAGCGAGACTAGTCCTAAGATACAATGAGCAGTTCTTC. Translating gives CATSKARLVLRYNEQFF. Drawing the rest from reference TRBV15 and TRBJ2-1, the complete variable domain is DAMVIQNPRYQVTQFGKPVTLSCSQTLNHNVMYWYQQKSSQAPKLLFHYYDKDFNNEADTPDNFQSRRPNTSFCFLDIRSPGLGDTAMYLCATSKARLVLRYNEQFFGPGTRLTVL.

The gene calls are TRBV5-1 and TRBJ2-1, with 8 bases that match TRBD2. CDR1 is SGHRS and CDR2 is YFSETQ in the germline V gene. The ends lost 1 base at V and 5 bases at J; junction bases unmatched: 5. The CDR3 runs 15 residues. CDR3 in amino acids: CASSLMAGGHNEQFF. The CDR3, as DNA: TGCGCCAGCAGCTTGATGGCGGGAGGCCACAATGAGCAGTTCTTC.

The rearrangement joins TRBV6-5 to TRBJ2-1; 13 bases align to TRBD2. CDR3 length: 15 amino acids. The V gene end was trimmed by 7 bases and the J gene end by 15 bases; junction bases not matched to a gene: 15. Germline loops: CDR1 MNHEY, CDR2 SVGAGI. This CDR3 reads CASIPLAGGPAIGFF. In DNA, the CDR3 is TGTGCCAGCATTCCACTAGCGGGAGGGCCGGCTATTGGGTTCTTC.

The chain uses TRBV14 and TRBJ2-1, with D maybe TRBD2 (6 bases). The germline V and J ends were trimmed by 2 bases and 5 bases, with 13 bases remaining between them. Per the germline V gene, CDR1 is SGHDN and CDR2 is FVKESK. The length of the CDR3 is 15 residues. The CDR3 reads CASSQSTSGHNEQFF. The CDR3 nucleotides are TGTGCCAGCAGCCAATCTACGAGCGGGCACAATGAGCAGTTCTTC.

The chain joins TRBV18 to TRBJ1-2; 10 nucleotides match TRBD1. Germline loops: CDR1 KGHSH, CDR2 LQKENI. CDR3 length: 13 residues. After removal of 2 bases from V and 7 bases from J, the junction contained 1 base not matched to a gene. CDR3 nucleotides: TGTGCCAGCTCACCAGGGACAGGGGCTGGCTACACCTTC. Translating it yields CASSPGTGAGYTF.

This clone showed up just a few times. The CDR3: CASSQRNRGGYGNEQFF. The CDR3 bases are TGTGCCAGCAGCCAGAGAAACAGGGGAGGTTACGGCAATGAGCAGTTCTTC. This rearrangement joins TRBV5-4 to TRBJ2-1; D is possibly TRBD1 (7 bases). The germline V gene encodes CDR1 SGHNT and CDR2 YYREEE (reference sequence). The CDR3 has 17 amino acids. Trimming left V 4 bases short and J 6 bases short, with 23 bases between.

The CDR3 nucleotides are TGTGCCACCCAGAAGAACAATGAGCAGTTCTTC. Translation gives CATQKNNEQFF. The rearrangement joins TRBV24-1 to TRBJ2-1; D unclear. The length of the CDR3 is 11 residues. Germline V lookup: CDR1 KGHDR, CDR2 SFDVKD. The V and J ends lost 9 bases and 5 bases respectively, with 7 bases between them.

This chain links TRBV9 with TRBJ1-3, with D possibly TRBD1 on 6 matching bases. The CDR3 totals 20 residues. Trimming took off 0 bases at V and 3 bases at J, with 25 bases between the two ends. In germline, CDR1 is SGDLS, CDR2 YYNGEE. CDR3 sequence reads: CASSVALEGRGGPIGNTIYF. The DNA of the CDR3 is TGTGCCAGCAGCGTAGCTTTGGAGGGCCGGGGGGGGCCGATTGGAAACACCATATATTTT.

This sequence joins TRBV6-2 or TRBV6-3 and TRBJ1-5, with D uncertain. V dropped 0 bases and J dropped 6 bases, with 15 bases sitting between them. CDR3 length: 16 amino acids. CDR1 and CDR2 (germline): MNHEY, SVGEGT. CDR3 loop: CASSYSPVGYGQPQHF. The DNA for the CDR3 is TGTGCCAGCAGTTACTCGCCAGTCGGGTACGGTCAGCCCCAGCATTTT.

The rearrangement joins TRBV11-3 to TRBJ2-6; possibly TRBD1 for D (5 bases). Trimming stripped 1 base from V and 3 bases from J, with 7 bases between. From germline, CDR1 is SGHNT and CDR2 YENEEA. The CDR3 is 15 amino acids. This chain's CDR3 is CASSLGQGGANVLTF. CDR3 bases: TGTGCCAGCAGCTTAGGCCAGGGTGGGGCCAACGTCCTGACTTTC.

This clone was seen only once. V and J are TRBV12-5 and TRBJ2-1; 9 bases line up with TRBD1. The CDR3 runs 12 residues. J was trimmed by 8 bases and V by 5 bases; bases with no gene match: 1. Germline CDR1 is LGHNT and CDR2 is FRNRAP. The CDR3 bases are TGTGCTAGTGGTCGGACAGGGGATGAGCAGTTCTTC. This codes for CASGRTGDEQFF. The full variable domain, rest sourced from reference TRBV12-5 and TRBJ2-1, is DARVTQTPRHKVTEMGQEVTMRCQPILGHNTVFWYRQTMMQGLELLAYFRNRAPLDDSGMPKDRFSAEMPDATLATLKIQPSEPRDSAVYFCASGRTGDEQFFGPGTRLTVL.

This chain connects TRBV19 to TRBJ1-2; D is uncertain. CDR3 size: 13 residues. CDR1 is LNHDA and CDR2 is SQIVND in the germline V gene (reference sequence). The V end was cut by 7 bases, the J end by 5 bases, with 14 bases between. The CDR3 sequence: CASTRGELYGYTF. The CDR3 region has the DNA TGTGCCAGTACTCGGGGAGAGCTTTATGGCTACACCTTC.

A few counts support this clone. The rearrangement links TRBV5-5 to TRBJ1-2, with 7 bases fitting TRBD1. The germline gives CDR1 SGHKS, CDR2 YYEKEE (reference sequence). V gave up 4 bases and J gave up 4 bases; unmatched junction bases: 7. The CDR3 consists of 14 residues. CDR3 coding DNA: TGTGCCAGCAGCGTCCAGGGGGTGAGCTATGGCTACACCTTC. Translating it yields CASSVQGVSYGYTF.

V gene TRBV7-9 combines with J gene TRBJ2-7, with 15 bases that match TRBD2. The V and J ends lost 2 bases and 2 bases, in that order; junction bases with no gene match: 10. This CDR3 contains 19 residues. The germline CDR1 and CDR2 sequences are SEHNR and FQNEAQ (reference sequence). CDR3 sequence reads: CASSLSPGLAGGPTYEQYF. CDR3 in DNA: TGTGCCAGCAGCTTATCCCCGGGACTAGCGGGGGGACCCACCTACGAGCAGTACTTC.

The chain employs TRBV23-1 and TRBJ1-3; D perhaps matches TRBD1 (6 bases). TRBV23-1 falls under the ORF class, with uncertain function. V gave up 2 bases and J gave up 3 bases, with 14 bases separating them. The CDR3 loop spans 16 amino acids. CDR3 sequence: CASSQPSGGSGNTIYF. The CDR3 DNA follows: TGCGCCAGCAGTCAACCTTCGGGGGGCAGTGGAAACACCATATATTTT.

CDR3 nucleotide sequence: TGTGCCAGTAGTATCGAGCCCTCCTACGAGCAGTACTTC. Protein: CASSIEPSYEQYF. The rearrangement uses TRBV19 and TRBJ2-7; D gene unclear. V lost 3 bases and J lost 0, with 6 bases in between. Germline CDR1 is LNHDA and CDR2 is SQIVND (reference sequence). The CDR3 consists of 13 residues.

The rearrangement links TRBV5-1 to TRBJ2-3; 11 nucleotides line up with TRBD2. This CDR3 is built from 14 residues. With V trimmed by 2 bases and J by 6 bases, 2 bases remained unmatched. Germline lookup yields CDR1 SGHRS and CDR2 YFSETQ. The CDR3 region is CASSLRLAGDTQYF. The CDR3 DNA reads TGCGCCAGCAGCTTAAGACTAGCGGGGGATACGCAGTATTTT.